This T cell receptor (beta chain) was sequenced during a study of blood T cells in healthy people across ages. Next came a second PCR, run for about 7 to 11 cycles, which used a sample-barcoded 5' primer along with a J-beta primer mix. TCRdb re-called the 5' RACE reads with MiXCR, one entry per CDR3 protein. Of about 570,000 distinct CDR3 sequences listed, about 26% are singletons. This clonotype has a handful of counts. CDR1 and CDR2 (germline): MNHNY, SVGAGI (reference sequence). This CDR3 is 15 amino acids long. Trimming removed 6 bases from V and 1 base from J, with 13 bases in between. This sample was shared with a second study, whose subject was T cells of mothers and their children.

Source material: blood. V usage is TRBV6-6 and J usage is TRBJ2-1, with D possibly matching TRBD2 (5 bases). The sequence was obtained from a boy between 2 and 10 years old in good health. CDR3 sequence (DNA): TGTGCCAGCAGAGCCGGGGTTGGATCCTACAATGAGCAGTTCTTC. This gives the protein CASRAGVGSYNEQFF.